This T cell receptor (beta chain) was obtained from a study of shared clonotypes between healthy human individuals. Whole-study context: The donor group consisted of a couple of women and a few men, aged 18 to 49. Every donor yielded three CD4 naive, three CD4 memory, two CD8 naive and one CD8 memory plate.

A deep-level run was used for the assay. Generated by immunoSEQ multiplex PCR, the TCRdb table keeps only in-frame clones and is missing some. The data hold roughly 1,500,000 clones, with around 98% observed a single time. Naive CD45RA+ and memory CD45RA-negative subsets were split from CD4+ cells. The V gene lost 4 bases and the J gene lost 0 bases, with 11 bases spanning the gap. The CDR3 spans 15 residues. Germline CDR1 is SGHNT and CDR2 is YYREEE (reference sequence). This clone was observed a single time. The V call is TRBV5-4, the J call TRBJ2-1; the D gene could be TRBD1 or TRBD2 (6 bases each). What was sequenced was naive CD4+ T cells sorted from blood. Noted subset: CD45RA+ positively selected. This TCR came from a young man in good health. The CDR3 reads CASSVGGSSYNEQFF. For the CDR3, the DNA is TGTGCCAGCAGCGTAGGGGGGAGCTCCTACAATGAGCAGTTCTTC.